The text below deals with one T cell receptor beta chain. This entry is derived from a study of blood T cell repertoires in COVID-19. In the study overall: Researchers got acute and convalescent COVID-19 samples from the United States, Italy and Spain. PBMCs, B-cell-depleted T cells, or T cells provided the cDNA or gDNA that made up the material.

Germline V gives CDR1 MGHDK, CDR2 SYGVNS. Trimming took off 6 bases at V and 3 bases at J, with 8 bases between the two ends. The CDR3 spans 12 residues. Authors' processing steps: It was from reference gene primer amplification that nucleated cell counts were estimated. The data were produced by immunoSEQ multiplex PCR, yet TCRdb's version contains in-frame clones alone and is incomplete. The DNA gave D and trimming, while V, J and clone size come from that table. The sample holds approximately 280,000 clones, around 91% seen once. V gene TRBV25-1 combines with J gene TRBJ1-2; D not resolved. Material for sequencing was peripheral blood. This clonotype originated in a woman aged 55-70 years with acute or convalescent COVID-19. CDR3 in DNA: TGTGCCAGCAGCCTCTCGTACTATGGCTACACCTTC. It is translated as CASSLSYYGYTF.